A selection of T cell receptor beta chains follows, all from one sample in a study of blood T cell repertoires in COVID-19. Data came from immunoSEQ multiplex PCR; TCRdb stores just in-frame clones and leaves some out. The repertoire has approximately 89,000 clones, about 82% of them found once; the top ten carry approximately 12%. The sample consisted of peripheral blood. Every receptor here comes from a woman in her 70s with active or convalescent COVID-19. The CDR3 runs from the conserved cysteine through the conserved F or W. D genes are given only for firm matches. Not every row has a clone size; where given, it reads once, few, many or a size class.

J: TRBJ2-4; D: TRBD1; size: once; V: TRBV5-4; CDR3: CASSRTGQLAKNIQYF; DNA: TGTGCCAGCAGCCGGACAGGGCAACTAGCCAAAAACATTCAGTACTTC
J: TRBJ2-3; D: -; size: -; V: TRBV14; CDR3: CASSQSITDTQYF; DNA: TGTGCCAGCAGCCAGAGTATCACAGATACGCAGTATTTT
J: TRBJ2-3; D: -; size: -; V: TRBV3-1/TRBV3-2; CDR3: CASSPEDSQVDTQYF; DNA: TGTGCCAGCAGCCCAGAGGACAGCCAAGTAGATACGCAGTATTTT
J: TRBJ1-3; D: -; size: -; V: TRBV29-1; CDR3: CSVRQGGNTIYF; DNA: TGCAGCGTTCGGCAGGGAGGTAACACCATATATTTT
J: TRBJ1-5; D: TRBD1; size: -; V: TRBV19; CDR3: CASKGQGAVWNQPQHF; DNA: TGTGCCAGCAAGGGACAGGGGGCCGTATGGAATCAGCCCCAGCATTTT
J: TRBJ2-7; D: TRBD1; size: -; V: TRBV5-1; CDR3: CASSWTGSYEQYF; DNA: TGCGCCAGCAGCTGGACAGGGTCCTACGAGCAGTACTTC
J: TRBJ1-5; D: -; size: -; V: TRBV4-3; CDR3: CASSQDVGQSNQPQHF; DNA: TGCGCCAGCAGCCAAGATGTAGGACAAAGCAATCAGCCCCAGCATTTT
J: TRBJ2-6; D: -; size: -; V: TRBV5-6; CDR3: CASSLWSSGANVLTF; DNA: TGTGCCAGCAGCTTGTGGAGCTCTGGGGCCAACGTCCTGACTTTC
J: TRBJ2-1; D: TRBD2; size: -; V: TRBV3-1/TRBV3-2; CDR3: CASSLGTNSNEQFF; DNA: TGTGCCAGCAGCCTGGGGACTAACTCCAATGAGCAGTTCTTC
J: TRBJ2-7; D: -; size: -; V: TRBV6-6; CDR3: CASSPGMYEQYF; DNA: TGTGCCAGCAGTCCGGGGATGTACGAGCAGTACTTC
J: TRBJ1-1; D: -; size: -; V: TRBV7-2; CDR3: CASSPWGGNTEAFF; DNA: TGTGCCAGCAGCCCCTGGGGGGGCAACACTGAAGCTTTCTTT
J: TRBJ2-1; D: TRBD2; size: -; V: TRBV14; CDR3: CASSQELGGSYNEQFF; DNA: TGTGCCAGCAGCCAAGAATTGGGGGGGTCCTACAATGAGCAGTTCTTC
J: TRBJ1-4; D: TRBD1; size: -; V: TRBV28; CDR3: CASRLTGGAREKLFF; DNA: TGTGCCAGCAGACTCACAGGGGGCGCGAGGGAGAAACTGTTTTTT
J: TRBJ2-3; D: -; size: -; V: TRBV9; CDR3: CASSARLPGTDTQYF; DNA: TGTGCCAGCAGCGCACGACTACCCGGCACAGATACGCAGTATTTT
J: TRBJ1-1; D: -; size: -; V: TRBV6-5; CDR3: CASSSTGPPLTEAFF; DNA: TGTGCCAGCAGTTCTACAGGTCCACCGCTAACTGAAGCTTTCTTT
J: TRBJ1-1; D: -; size: -; V: TRBV7-2; CDR3: CASSLDPVNTEAFF; DNA: TGTGCCAGCAGCTTAGATCCGGTGAACACTGAAGCTTTCTTT
J: TRBJ1-2; D: TRBD1; size: once; V: TRBV19; CDR3: CASQGVNYGYTF; DNA: TGTGCCAGCCAGGGGGTTAACTATGGCTACACCTTC
J: TRBJ1-2; D: -; size: few; V: TRBV6-2/TRBV6-3; CDR3: CASSYAGDANYGYTF; DNA: TGTGCCAGCAGTTACGCGGGAGACGCTAACTATGGCTACACCTTC
J: TRBJ2-5; D: -; size: -; V: TRBV9; CDR3: CASSVTPQETQYF; DNA: TGTGCCAGCAGCGTGACACCCCAAGAGACCCAGTACTTC
J: TRBJ2-3; D: TRBD1; size: -; V: TRBV3-1/TRBV3-2; CDR3: CASSVTGEGNTQYF; DNA: TGTGCCAGCAGCGTAACAGGGGAAGGGAATACGCAGTATTTT
J: TRBJ1-1; D: -; size: -; V: TRBV5-1; CDR3: CASSQGGGGNTEAFF; DNA: TGCGCCAGCAGCCAGGGCGGGGGAGGGAACACTGAAGCTTTCTTT
J: TRBJ1-2; D: TRBD1; size: -; V: TRBV7-2; CDR3: CASSLGRTGLLGGYTF; DNA: TGTGCCAGCAGCTTAGGGCGGACAGGCCTTCTTGGTGGCTACACCTTC
J: TRBJ2-5; D: TRBD2; size: -; V: TRBV10-2; CDR3: CASNIAGGETQYF; DNA: TGCGCCAGTAATATAGCGGGGGGAGAGACCCAGTACTTC
J: TRBJ2-5; D: -; size: -; V: TRBV18; CDR3: CASSPTGSQETQYF; DNA: TGTGCCAGCTCACCGACAGGATCCCAAGAGACCCAGTACTTC
J: TRBJ1-4; D: TRBD1; size: -; V: TRBV10-3; CDR3: CAISESATGGYEKLFF; DNA: TGTGCCATCAGTGAGTCTGCGACAGGGGGCTATGAAAAACTGTTTTTT
J: TRBJ2-5; D: TRBD1; size: -; V: TRBV9; CDR3: CASSAAGGRETQYF; DNA: TGTGCCAGCAGCGCAGCAGGGGGCCGTGAGACCCAGTACTTC
J: TRBJ1-4; D: -; size: -; V: TRBV5-4; CDR3: CASSPGGGATNEKLFF; DNA: TGTGCCAGCAGCCCTGGCGGGGGCGCAACTAATGAAAAACTGTTTTTT
J: TRBJ2-1; D: -; size: few; V: TRBV2; CDR3: CASSRDNGGEFF; DNA: TGTGCCAGCAGCAGGGACAACGGAGGAGAGTTCTTC
J: TRBJ2-7; D: -; size: -; V: TRBV2; CDR3: CASRPLAYEQYF; DNA: TGTGCCAGCAGGCCACTAGCCTACGAGCAGTACTTC
J: TRBJ2-1; D: -; size: -; V: TRBV29-1; CDR3: CSVGQQVEQFF; DNA: TGCAGCGTTGGTCAGCAGGTTGAGCAGTTCTTC
J: TRBJ2-1; D: TRBD1; size: few; V: TRBV4-3; CDR3: CASSRYRGEEQFF; DNA: TGCGCCAGCAGCCGTTACAGGGGAGAGGAGCAGTTCTTC
J: TRBJ2-3; D: TRBD2; size: -; V: TRBV2; CDR3: CASIRGGSDTQYF; DNA: TGTGCCAGCATACGGGGGGGTTCAGATACGCAGTATTTT
J: TRBJ1-1; D: -; size: -; V: TRBV29-1; CDR3: CSVVRETEAFF; DNA: TGCAGCGTTGTTCGAGAGACTGAAGCTTTCTTT
J: TRBJ2-4; D: -; size: once; V: TRBV28; CDR3: CASQRVSKNIQYF; DNA: TGTGCCTCCCAGAGGGTATCCAAAAACATTCAGTACTTC
J: TRBJ2-1; D: -; size: once; V: TRBV21-1; CDR3: CASNNETRSYNEQFF; DNA: TGTGCCAGCAACAATGAGACTAGATCCTACAATGAGCAGTTCTTC
J: TRBJ2-2; D: TRBD2; size: -; V: TRBV19; CDR3: CATRSGVKTGELFF; DNA: TGTGCCACCCGAAGCGGGGTCAAGACCGGGGAGCTGTTTTTT
J: TRBJ1-5; D: TRBD1; size: -; V: TRBV7-8; CDR3: CASSPGTGDNQPQHF; DNA: TGTGCCAGCAGCCCAGGGACAGGGGACAATCAGCCCCAGCATTTT
J: TRBJ2-7; D: TRBD1; size: -; V: TRBV18; CDR3: CASSPPGGTYEQYF; DNA: TGTGCCAGCTCACCTCCAGGGGGAACCTACGAGCAGTACTTC
J: TRBJ2-1; D: TRBD1; size: -; V: TRBV5-1; CDR3: CASSLGQGEPYNEQFF; DNA: TGCGCCAGCAGCTTAGGACAGGGGGAACCCTACAATGAGCAGTTCTTC
J: TRBJ1-6; D: TRBD1; size: once; V: TRBV19; CDR3: CASSTGGSPLHF; DNA: TGTGCCAGTAGTACAGGGGGTTCACCCCTCCACTTT
J: TRBJ2-7; D: TRBD2; size: once; V: TRBV4-1; CDR3: CASSQVGTSGYEQYF; DNA: TGCGCCAGCAGCCAAGTAGGGACTAGCGGATACGAGCAGTACTTC
J: TRBJ1-1; D: -; size: -; V: TRBV5-8; CDR3: CASSSSGVPEAFF; DNA: TGTGCCAGCAGCTCCTCAGGGGTACCTGAAGCTTTCTTT
J: TRBJ2-7; D: -; size: -; V: TRBV7-2; CDR3: CASSGLPDPHYEQYF; DNA: TGTGCCAGCAGCGGACTACCAGACCCACACTACGAGCAGTACTTC
J: TRBJ1-2; D: -; size: -; V: TRBV5-1; CDR3: CASSSTGGYGYTF; DNA: TGCGCCAGCAGCTCAACAGGAGGGTATGGCTACACCTTC
J: TRBJ1-1; D: -; size: -; V: TRBV7-2; CDR3: CASSLSTANTEAFF; DNA: TGTGCCAGCAGCTTATCGACAGCGAACACTGAAGCTTTCTTT
J: TRBJ1-5; D: -; size: -; V: TRBV7-2; CDR3: CASSLRGQPQHF; DNA: TGTGCCAGCAGCTTAAGGGGACAGCCCCAGCATTTT
J: TRBJ2-7; D: -; size: -; V: TRBV6-5; CDR3: CASSPPSRQGGEQYF; DNA: TGTGCCAGCAGTCCCCCTTCTCGGCAGGGAGGCGAGCAGTACTTC
J: TRBJ2-2; D: TRBD1; size: -; V: TRBV27; CDR3: CASSSRQGGQNTGELFF; DNA: TGTGCCAGCAGTTCACGACAGGGGGGGCAGAACACCGGGGAGCTGTTTTTT
J: TRBJ2-7; D: -; size: -; V: TRBV20-1; CDR3: CSAGDIYEQYF; DNA: TGCAGTGCAGGGGATATCTACGAGCAGTACTTC
J: TRBJ1-6; D: TRBD1; size: -; V: TRBV3-1/TRBV3-2; CDR3: CASSQESLTGGTYNSPLHF; DNA: TGTGCCAGCAGCCAAGAATCACTGACAGGGGGAACATATAATTCACCCCTCCACTTT
J: TRBJ2-7; D: TRBD1; size: -; V: TRBV6-5; CDR3: CASSFNTGTDLGKQYF; DNA: TGTGCCAGCAGTTTCAACACCGGGACAGACCTTGGAAAGCAGTACTTC
J: TRBJ1-5; D: -; size: -; V: TRBV28; CDR3: CASSPVGGRSNQPQHF; DNA: TGTGCCAGCAGTCCTGTTGGGGGGAGAAGCAATCAGCCCCAGCATTTT